A selection of T cell receptor beta chains follows, all from one sample in a study of blood T cell repertoires in COVID-19. The repertoire was sequenced with immunoSEQ multiplex PCR; TCRdb's copy has only in-frame clones and lacks some. In the table there are approximately 250,000 clones, 86% of which are singletons. Sequencing was performed on peripheral blood. The receptors shown here come from a man younger than 45 who had recovered from COVID-19. Each CDR3 is given with its conserved first and last residue. D genes are given only for firm matches. Not all rows give a size; the values are once, few, many and, for expanded clones, a class.

DNA,CDR3,V,J,size,D
TGCGCCAGCAGCTTGGGAACCGGGACTAGCGGGGGCAATGAGCAGTTCTTC,CASSLGTGTSGGNEQFF,TRBV5-1,TRBJ2-1,-,TRBD2
TGTGCCAGCAGTGAAACAGGAATAGTTTCACCCCTCCACTTT,CASSETGIVSPLHF,TRBV6-1,TRBJ1-6,-,-
TGTGCCAGCAGCTCCCAGGGCCTAATAGACTACGAGCAGTACTTC,CASSSQGLIDYEQYF,TRBV11-2,TRBJ2-7,-,-
TGCGCCAGCAGCTTAAATTGGGGACAGATACACACTGAAGCTTTCTTT,CASSLNWGQIHTEAFF,TRBV5-1,TRBJ1-1,-,TRBD1
TGTGCCAGCAGCCTCCGGGGCAATCAGCCCCAGCATTTT,CASSLRGNQPQHF,TRBV6-5,TRBJ1-5,-,-
TGTGCCAGCAGCCAGAGCTCCTACGAGCAGTACTTC,CASSQSSYEQYF,TRBV7-8,TRBJ2-7,-,-
TGTGCCAGCAGCCCGGGACAGTACACTGAAGCTTTCTTT,CASSPGQYTEAFF,TRBV6-5,TRBJ1-1,-,TRBD1
TGTGCCAGCAGCCCGGGACTAGCGGGGTCCCTCTCCTACGAGCAGTACTTC,CASSPGLAGSLSYEQYF,TRBV7-9,TRBJ2-7,-,TRBD2
TGTGCCTGTACGACAGGGGATCGAAACACCATATATTTT,CACTTGDRNTIYF,TRBV30,TRBJ1-3,few,TRBD1
TGTGCCACCTTACCAGGGGTGAACACCGGGGAGCTGTTTTTT,CATLPGVNTGELFF,TRBV28,TRBJ2-2,-,-
TGTGCCAGCAGGCCCATTGACTTCTACAATGAGCAGTTCTTC,CASRPIDFYNEQFF,TRBV14,TRBJ2-1,-,-
TGCGCCAGCAGGGAAGGGGGCTATGAGCAGTTCTTC,CASREGGYEQFF,TRBV5-1,TRBJ2-1,-,TRBD1
TGTGCCGGGCAGTTACAGGGGCGGGGTGGCTACACCTTC,CAGQLQGRGGYTF,TRBV30,TRBJ1-2,-,TRBD1
TGTGCCAGCAGTAACAGGGAAGTCGGGGAGCTGTTTTTT,CASSNREVGELFF,TRBV2,TRBJ2-2,-,-
TGTGCCAGCAGCTTAGGCGCAGATACGCAGTATTTT,CASSLGADTQYF,TRBV11-3,TRBJ2-3,-,-
TGTGCCAGCAGCCCCGAGGGGGTGGGTGCAGATACGCAGTATTTT,CASSPEGVGADTQYF,TRBV7-2,TRBJ2-3,-,-
TGTGCCAGCAGTGAATATGGCTCTGAAGCTTTCTTT,CASSEYGSEAFF,TRBV25-1,TRBJ1-1,-,-
TGTGCCAGCAGCCTAGGGACTTACACAGATACGCAGTATTTT,CASSLGTYTDTQYF,TRBV3-1/TRBV3-2,TRBJ2-3,-,-
TGTGCCAGCACCCCTCTCACTAATGTGGAGACCCAGTACTTC,CASTPLTNVETQYF,TRBV7-6,TRBJ2-5,-,-
TGTGCCAGTACCCCTACCGGGACAGGGTTCCGGGAGTATGGCTACACCTTC,CASTPTGTGFREYGYTF,TRBV19,TRBJ1-2,-,TRBD1
TGTGCCAGCAGCGAAGGGCCGGGACACGCTTACAATGAGCAGTTCTTC,CASSEGPGHAYNEQFF,TRBV7-2,TRBJ2-1,few,-
TGTGCCAGTAGCCCACATCGGGACACCTCCTATGGCTACACCTTC,CASSPHRDTSYGYTF,TRBV19,TRBJ1-2,-,-
TGTGCCAGCAGTGAGTTAACAGGACAGGAAAATGGCTACACCTTC,CASSELTGQENGYTF,TRBV2,TRBJ1-2,-,TRBD1
TGCGCCAGCAGCCCGGCTAGCGGGGGGGCGTACGAGCAGTACTTC,CASSPASGGAYEQYF,TRBV4-3,TRBJ2-7,-,TRBD2
TGTGCCAGCTCACCCTACAGGGGAATAGTCTCCACTGAAGCTTTCTTT,CASSPYRGIVSTEAFF,TRBV18,TRBJ1-1,-,TRBD1
TGCGCCAGCAGCTTGGTCCCGGCTCAGGGTTACGAGCAGTACTTC,CASSLVPAQGYEQYF,TRBV5-1,TRBJ2-7,many,-
TGTGCCAGCAGCCTAGCTAGGTATGATGCGGAAGCGAACACCGGGGAGCTGTTTTTT,CASSLARYDAEANTGELFF,TRBV11-2,TRBJ2-2,once,-
TGTGCCAGCAGCCCGTGGGACAAGAGCTCCTACGAGCAGTACTTC,CASSPWDKSSYEQYF,TRBV5-6,TRBJ2-7,-,-
TGTGCCACCGGACAGGGACTATACTACGAGCAGTACTTC,CATGQGLYYEQYF,TRBV15,TRBJ2-7,-,-